This TCR beta chain was sequenced during a study of blood T cell repertoires in COVID-19. Study-level background: The United States, Italy and Spain provided the acute and convalescent COVID-19 samples.

V shed 5 bases and J 5 bases; nucleotides not matched to a gene: 7. Germline loops: CDR1 SGHAT, CDR2 FQDESV (reference sequence). This CDR3 contains 15 residues. Assay: immunoSEQ multiplex PCR; the TCRdb copy retains only in-frame clones and omits some. The sample consists of about 190,000 clones, over 75% of them appearing once. The chain joins TRBV11-1 to TRBJ1-4; 8 nucleotides agree with TRBD1. The clonotype comes from a man aged 45 to 65 with acute or convalescent COVID-19. Source material: peripheral blood. The CDR3 region has the DNA TGTGCCAGCAGCCCGGGGACAGGCGAGAATGAAAAACTGTTTTTT. This gives the protein CASSPGTGENEKLFF.